This T cell receptor beta chain was identified in a study of beta chain features in type 1 diabetes. This clone came up a few times. The antigen remains undetermined. The authors reverse transcribed all of the isolated RNA, so sequencing captured expressed TCRB transcripts. The assay was immunoSEQ multiplex PCR, and TCRdb's table has in-frame clones only and misses some. The sample yields hundreds of thousands of clones, around 15% seen once. Study-wide results and limits: Shorter TCRB CDR3s, moderately but significantly so, marked every one of the four CD4+ subsets in Type 1 diabetes patients. Naive, central memory and regulatory TCRB repertoires appeared more similar among patients than healthy donors.

The CDR3 runs to 13 residues. From germline, CDR1 is MNHEY and CDR2 SMNVEV (reference sequence). Trimming took off 5 bases at V and 7 bases at J, with 14 bases between the two ends. Material: naive CD4+ T cells from blood. The receptor's source is a man in his thirties or forties with type 1 diabetes. The chain uses TRBV27 and TRBJ2-5; D possibly corresponds to TRBD2 (6 bases). This CDR3 reads CASSAPGVGTQYF. The CDR3 nucleotides read TGTGCCAGCAGTGCCCCGGGAGTGGGGACCCAGTACTTC.